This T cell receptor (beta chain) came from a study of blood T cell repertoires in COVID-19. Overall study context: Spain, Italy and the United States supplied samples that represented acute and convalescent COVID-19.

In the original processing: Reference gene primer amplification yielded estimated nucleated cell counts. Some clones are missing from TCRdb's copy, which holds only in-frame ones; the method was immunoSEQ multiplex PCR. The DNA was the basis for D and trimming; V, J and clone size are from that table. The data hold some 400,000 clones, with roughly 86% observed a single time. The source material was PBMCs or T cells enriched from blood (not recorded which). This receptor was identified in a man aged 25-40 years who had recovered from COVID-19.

CDR3 coding DNA: TGCAGTGCTAGTAGGCTAGCGGGGTCCTACGAGCAGTACTTC. This translates into CSASRLAGSYEQYF. The genes are TRBV20-1 and TRBJ2-7, with 9 bases aligning to TRBD2. The V gene's germline CDR1 is DFQATT and CDR2 SNEGSKA (reference sequence). With V trimmed by 3 bases and J by 1 base, 4 bases remained unmatched. The CDR3 runs to 14 residues.